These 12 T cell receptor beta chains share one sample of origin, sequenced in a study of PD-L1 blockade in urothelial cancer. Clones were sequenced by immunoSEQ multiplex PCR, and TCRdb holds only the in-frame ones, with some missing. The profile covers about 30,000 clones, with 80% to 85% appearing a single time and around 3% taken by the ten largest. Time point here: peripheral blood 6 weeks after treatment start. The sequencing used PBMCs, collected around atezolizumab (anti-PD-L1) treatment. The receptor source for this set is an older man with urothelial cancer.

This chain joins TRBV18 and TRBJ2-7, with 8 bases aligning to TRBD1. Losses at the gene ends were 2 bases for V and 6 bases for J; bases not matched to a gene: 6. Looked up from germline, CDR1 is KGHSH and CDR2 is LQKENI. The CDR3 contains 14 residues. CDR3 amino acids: CASSPETGVFEQYF. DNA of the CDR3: TGTGCCAGCTCACCAGAGACAGGGGTTTTCGAGCAGTACTTC.

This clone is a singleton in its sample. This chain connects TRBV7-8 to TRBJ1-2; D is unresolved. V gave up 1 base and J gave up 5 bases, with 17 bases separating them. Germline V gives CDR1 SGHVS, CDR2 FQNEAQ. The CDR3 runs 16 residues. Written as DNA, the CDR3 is TGTGCCAGCAGCTTAGACATTGGCGGGGTTCAATATGGCTACACCTTC. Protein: CASSLDIGGVQYGYTF.

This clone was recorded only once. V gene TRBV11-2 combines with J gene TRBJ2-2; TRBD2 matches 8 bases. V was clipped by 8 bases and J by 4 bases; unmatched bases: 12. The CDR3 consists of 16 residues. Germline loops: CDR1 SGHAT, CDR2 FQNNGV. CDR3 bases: TGTGCCAGCCGAGCCGGGGGGGCCCAGAGCACCGGGGAGCTGTTTTTT. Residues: CASRAGGAQSTGELFF.

Written as DNA, the CDR3 is TGTGCCAGCAGCTTAGGTTCGGGACAAATCTATTTT. Translated: CASSLGSGQIYF. The V and J genes are TRBV7-9 and TRBJ2-3, with a possible D match to TRBD1 (6 bases). CDR3 length equals 12 residues. Between the trimmed V and J ends, which lost 1 base and 15 bases, there was a span of 14 bases. Germline values: CDR1 SEHNR, CDR2 FQNEAQ (reference sequence).

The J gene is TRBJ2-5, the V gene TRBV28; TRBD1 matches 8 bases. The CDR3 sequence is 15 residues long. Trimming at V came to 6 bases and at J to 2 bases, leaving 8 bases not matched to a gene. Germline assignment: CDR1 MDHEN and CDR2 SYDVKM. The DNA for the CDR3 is TGTGCCAGCAGAGATACGCGGACAGGGCAAGAGACCCAGTACTTC. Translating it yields CASRDTRTGQETQYF.

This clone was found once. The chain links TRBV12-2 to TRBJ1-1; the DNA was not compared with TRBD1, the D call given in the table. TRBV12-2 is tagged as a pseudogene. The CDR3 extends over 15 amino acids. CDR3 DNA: TGTGCAAGTCGCACAACAGGGGACTTGAACACTGAAGCTTTCTTT. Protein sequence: CASRTTGDLNTEAFF.

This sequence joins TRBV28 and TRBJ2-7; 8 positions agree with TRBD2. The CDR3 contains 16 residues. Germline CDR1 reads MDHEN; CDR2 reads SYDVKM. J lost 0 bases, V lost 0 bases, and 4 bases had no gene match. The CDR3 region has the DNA TGTGCCAGCAGTTTATGGTCGGGAGGGATCTCCTACGAGCAGTACTTC. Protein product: CASSLWSGGISYEQYF.

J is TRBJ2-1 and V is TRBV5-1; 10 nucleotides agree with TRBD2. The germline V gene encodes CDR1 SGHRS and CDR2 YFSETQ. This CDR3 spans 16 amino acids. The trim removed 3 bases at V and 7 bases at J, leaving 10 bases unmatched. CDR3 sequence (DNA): TGCGCCAGCAGCTCCCAAGCGGGAGGGCGGGCTAATGAGCAGTTCTTC. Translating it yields CASSSQAGGRANEQFF.

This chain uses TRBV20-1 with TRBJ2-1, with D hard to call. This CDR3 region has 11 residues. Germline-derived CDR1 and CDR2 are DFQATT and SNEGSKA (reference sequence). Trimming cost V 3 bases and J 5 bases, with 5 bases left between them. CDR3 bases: TGCAGTGCTAGTAGTAACAATGAGCAGTTCTTC. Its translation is CSASSNNEQFF.

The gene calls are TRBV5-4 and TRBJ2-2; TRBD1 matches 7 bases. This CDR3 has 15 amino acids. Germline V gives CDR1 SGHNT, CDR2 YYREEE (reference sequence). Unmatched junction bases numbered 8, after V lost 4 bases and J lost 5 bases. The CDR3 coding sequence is TGTGCCAGCAGCCGGGGACAGAGCTCAACCGGGGAGCTGTTTTTT. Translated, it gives CASSRGQSSTGELFF.

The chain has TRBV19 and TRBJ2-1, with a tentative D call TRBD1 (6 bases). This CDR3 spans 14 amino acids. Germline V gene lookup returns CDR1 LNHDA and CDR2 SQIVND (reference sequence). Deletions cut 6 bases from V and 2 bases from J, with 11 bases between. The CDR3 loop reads CASRARGTYNEQFF. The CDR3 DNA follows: TGTGCCAGTAGGGCAAGGGGGACCTACAATGAGCAGTTCTTC.

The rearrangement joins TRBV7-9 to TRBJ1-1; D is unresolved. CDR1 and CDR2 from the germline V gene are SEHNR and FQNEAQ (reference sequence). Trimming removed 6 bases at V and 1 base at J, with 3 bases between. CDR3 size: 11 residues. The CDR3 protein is CASSKNTEAFF. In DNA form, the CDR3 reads TGTGCCAGCAGTAAGAACACTGAAGCTTTCTTT.